Sequencing of this TCR beta chain was carried out in a study of blood T cell repertoires in COVID-19 (dated by TCRdb to 2020 to 2021). A note on the overall study: Collaborator samples came from the United States, Italy and Spain and covered acute and convalescent phases of COVID-19. A de-identified subject ID, COVID-19 status, age in years and sex were almost always included in the sample metadata. The material from the prospective study consisted of cDNA or gDNA derived from T cells, B-cell-depleted T cells, or PBMCs. Where HLA class I and class II types were available, the types were taken from metadata supplied by the sample provider, not from assay-based typing. Subjects who had been exposed to COVID-19, were actively infected with it, or had recovered from it provided the deeply sampled blood TCRbeta repertoires that made up the dataset. A freely available public database, intended as a resource for researchers studying the immune response to SARS-CoV-2, is where the repertoires were released. Samples were obtained from the ongoing ImmuneRACE study (first 160 participants) and from 950 to 1,500 subjects provided by 6 global collaborators. Results the study describes overall, beyond this receptor: How much clinical and demographic metadata was included differed by source and by participant, and the metadata was provided uncurated.

In Seattle, one collaborating source enrolled patients while the infection was active and tracked those patients longitudinally over the course of disease. Collaborating institutions collected whole blood in K2EDTA tubes following their own protocols. For TCRbeta analysis, collaborators shipped samples in one of three forms: frozen whole blood, isolated PBMCs, or DNA extracted from either of those sample types. Of note for this clone: Its specific antigen is unknown. Per-base qualities were not stored, and no clone one base away is much larger.

Spanning cysteine to phenylalanine, the CDR3 consists of 13 amino acids. Only the CDR3 part of the read is kept: 39 bases, read in frame from the first base. The germline V gene supplies CDR1 KGHSH and CDR2 LQKENI. Between the V and J ends, shortened by 2 bases and 5 bases respectively, the junction contains 7 bases. TCRbeta CDR3 regions were amplified from genomic DNA using the immunoSEQ Assay, a bias-controlled multiplex PCR. Per the source publication's procedure: The number of nucleated cells in each sample was estimated from the amplification of reference gene primers within the assay. To quantify the absolute abundance of each unique TCRbeta CDR3 rearrangement, sequence reads were collapsed and filtered. Productive Simpson clonality was computed per sample as the square root of Simpson's diversity index over productive rearrangements. Imported from immuneACCESS, the table was reduced by TCRdb to in-frame sequences with V and J called. These copies leave out some clones; in studies compared against another copy, an unresolved V gene accounts for under half, and the cause of the remainder is not known. D and trimming come from the DNA, and the V and J calls and clone size come from that table. In this sample the table shows about 220,000 clones, over 75% of which occur a single time. The ten most abundant clones make up about 2.5% of the sample.

This TCR came from a woman aged 70-85 years with COVID-19, enrolled during active disease. This chain joins TRBV18 to TRBJ2-1, and possibly TRBD1, on 6 matching bases. Sequencing was performed on peripheral blood. The encoded CDR3 is CASSPSGDNEQFF. The nucleotide sequence is given as TGTGCCAGCTCACCATCAGGGGACAATGAGCAGTTCTTC.